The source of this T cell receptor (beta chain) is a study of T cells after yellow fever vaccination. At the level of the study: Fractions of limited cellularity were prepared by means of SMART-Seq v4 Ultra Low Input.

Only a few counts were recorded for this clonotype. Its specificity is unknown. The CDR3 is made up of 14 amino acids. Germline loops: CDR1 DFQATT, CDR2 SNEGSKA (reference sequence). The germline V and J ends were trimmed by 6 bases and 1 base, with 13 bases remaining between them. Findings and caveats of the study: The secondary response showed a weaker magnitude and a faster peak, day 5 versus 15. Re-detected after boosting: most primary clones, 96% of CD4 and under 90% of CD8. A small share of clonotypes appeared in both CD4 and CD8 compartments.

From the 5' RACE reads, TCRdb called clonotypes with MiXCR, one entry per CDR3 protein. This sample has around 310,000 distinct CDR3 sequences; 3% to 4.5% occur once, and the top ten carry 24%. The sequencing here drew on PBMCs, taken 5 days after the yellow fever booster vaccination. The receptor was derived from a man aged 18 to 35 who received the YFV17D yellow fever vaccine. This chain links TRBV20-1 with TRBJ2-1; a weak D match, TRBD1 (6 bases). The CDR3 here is CSAVRRGSYNEQFF. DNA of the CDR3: TGCAGTGCCGTTCGTAGGGGGTCCTACAATGAGCAGTTCTTC.